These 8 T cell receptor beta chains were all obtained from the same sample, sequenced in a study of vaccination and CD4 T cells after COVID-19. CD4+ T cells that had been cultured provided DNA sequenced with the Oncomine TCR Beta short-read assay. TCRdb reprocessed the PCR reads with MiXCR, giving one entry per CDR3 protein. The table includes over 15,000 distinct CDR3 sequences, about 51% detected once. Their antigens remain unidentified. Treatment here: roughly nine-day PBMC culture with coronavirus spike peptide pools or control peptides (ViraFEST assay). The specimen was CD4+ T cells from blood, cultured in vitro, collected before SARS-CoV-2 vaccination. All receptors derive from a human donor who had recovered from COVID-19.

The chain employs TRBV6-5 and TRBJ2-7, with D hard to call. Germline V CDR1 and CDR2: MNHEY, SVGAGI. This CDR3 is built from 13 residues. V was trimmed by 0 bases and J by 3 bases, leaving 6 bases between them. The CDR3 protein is CASSYSGDYEQYF. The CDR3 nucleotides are TGTGCCAGCAGTTACTCAGGCGACTACGAGCAGTACTTC.

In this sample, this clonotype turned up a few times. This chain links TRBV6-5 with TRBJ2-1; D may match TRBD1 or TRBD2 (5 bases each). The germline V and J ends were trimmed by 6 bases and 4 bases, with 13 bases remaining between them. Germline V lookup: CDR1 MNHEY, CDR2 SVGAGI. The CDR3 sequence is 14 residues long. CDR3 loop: CASSYRDRYNEQFF. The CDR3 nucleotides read TGTGCCAGCAGCTACCGGGACCGTTACAATGAGCAGTTCTTC.

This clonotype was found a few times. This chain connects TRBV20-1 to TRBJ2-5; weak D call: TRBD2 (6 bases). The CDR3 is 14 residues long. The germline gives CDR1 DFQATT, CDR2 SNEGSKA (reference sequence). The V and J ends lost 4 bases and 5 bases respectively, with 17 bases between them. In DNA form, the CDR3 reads TGCAGTGCTAAATGGAGGGGAGAAGTGGAGACCCAGTACTTC. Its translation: CSAKWRGEVETQYF.

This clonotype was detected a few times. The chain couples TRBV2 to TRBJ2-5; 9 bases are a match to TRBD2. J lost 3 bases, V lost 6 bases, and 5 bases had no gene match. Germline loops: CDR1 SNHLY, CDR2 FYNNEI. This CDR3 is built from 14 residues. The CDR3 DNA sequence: TGTGCCAGCAGGACGGGACTAGCAGAAGAGACCCAGTACTTC. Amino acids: CASRTGLAEETQYF.

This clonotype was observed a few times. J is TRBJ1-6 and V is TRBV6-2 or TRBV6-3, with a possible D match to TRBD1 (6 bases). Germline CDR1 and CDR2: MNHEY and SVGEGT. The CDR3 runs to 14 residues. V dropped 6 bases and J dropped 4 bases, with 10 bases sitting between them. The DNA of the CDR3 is TGTGCCAGCAGAGGGGGACGGTATAATTCACCCCTCCACTTT. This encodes CASRGGRYNSPLHF.

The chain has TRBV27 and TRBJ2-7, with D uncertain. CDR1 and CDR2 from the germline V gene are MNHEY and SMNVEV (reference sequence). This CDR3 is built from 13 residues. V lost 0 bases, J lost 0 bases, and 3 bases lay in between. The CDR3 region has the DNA TGTGCCAGCAGTTTATCGGACTCCTACGAGCAGTACTTC. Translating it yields CASSLSDSYEQYF.

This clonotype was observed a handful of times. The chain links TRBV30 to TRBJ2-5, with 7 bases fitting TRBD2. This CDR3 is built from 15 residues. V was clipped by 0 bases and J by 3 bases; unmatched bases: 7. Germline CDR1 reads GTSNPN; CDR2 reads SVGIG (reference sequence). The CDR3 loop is CAWSVPGGLKETQYF. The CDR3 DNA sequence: TGTGCCTGGAGTGTACCGGGGGGACTCAAAGAGACCCAGTACTTC. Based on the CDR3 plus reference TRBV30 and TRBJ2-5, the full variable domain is SQTIHQWPATLVQPVGSPLSLECTVEGTSNPNLYWYRQAAGRGLQLLFYSVGIGQISSEVPQNLSASRPQDRQFILSSKKLLLSDSGFYLCAWSVPGGLKETQYFGPGTRLLVL.

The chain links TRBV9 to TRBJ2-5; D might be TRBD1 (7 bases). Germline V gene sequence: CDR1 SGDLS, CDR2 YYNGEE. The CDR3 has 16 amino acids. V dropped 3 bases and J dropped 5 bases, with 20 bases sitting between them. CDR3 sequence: CASSGTSEGAGETQYF. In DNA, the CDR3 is TGTGCCAGCAGCGGGACCAGCGAGGGGGCGGGGGAGACCCAGTACTTC.